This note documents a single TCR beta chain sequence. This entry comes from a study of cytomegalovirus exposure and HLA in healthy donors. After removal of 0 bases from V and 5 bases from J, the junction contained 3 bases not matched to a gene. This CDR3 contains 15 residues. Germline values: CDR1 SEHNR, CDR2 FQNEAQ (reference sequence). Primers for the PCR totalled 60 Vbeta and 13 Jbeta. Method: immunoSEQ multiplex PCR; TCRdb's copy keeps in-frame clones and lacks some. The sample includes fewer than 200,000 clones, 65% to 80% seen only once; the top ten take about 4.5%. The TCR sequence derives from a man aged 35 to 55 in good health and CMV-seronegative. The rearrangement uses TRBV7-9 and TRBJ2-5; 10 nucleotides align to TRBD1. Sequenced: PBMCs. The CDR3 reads CASSLAGTGDETQYF. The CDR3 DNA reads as TGTGCCAGCAGCTTAGCCGGGACAGGGGATGAGACCCAGTACTTC.